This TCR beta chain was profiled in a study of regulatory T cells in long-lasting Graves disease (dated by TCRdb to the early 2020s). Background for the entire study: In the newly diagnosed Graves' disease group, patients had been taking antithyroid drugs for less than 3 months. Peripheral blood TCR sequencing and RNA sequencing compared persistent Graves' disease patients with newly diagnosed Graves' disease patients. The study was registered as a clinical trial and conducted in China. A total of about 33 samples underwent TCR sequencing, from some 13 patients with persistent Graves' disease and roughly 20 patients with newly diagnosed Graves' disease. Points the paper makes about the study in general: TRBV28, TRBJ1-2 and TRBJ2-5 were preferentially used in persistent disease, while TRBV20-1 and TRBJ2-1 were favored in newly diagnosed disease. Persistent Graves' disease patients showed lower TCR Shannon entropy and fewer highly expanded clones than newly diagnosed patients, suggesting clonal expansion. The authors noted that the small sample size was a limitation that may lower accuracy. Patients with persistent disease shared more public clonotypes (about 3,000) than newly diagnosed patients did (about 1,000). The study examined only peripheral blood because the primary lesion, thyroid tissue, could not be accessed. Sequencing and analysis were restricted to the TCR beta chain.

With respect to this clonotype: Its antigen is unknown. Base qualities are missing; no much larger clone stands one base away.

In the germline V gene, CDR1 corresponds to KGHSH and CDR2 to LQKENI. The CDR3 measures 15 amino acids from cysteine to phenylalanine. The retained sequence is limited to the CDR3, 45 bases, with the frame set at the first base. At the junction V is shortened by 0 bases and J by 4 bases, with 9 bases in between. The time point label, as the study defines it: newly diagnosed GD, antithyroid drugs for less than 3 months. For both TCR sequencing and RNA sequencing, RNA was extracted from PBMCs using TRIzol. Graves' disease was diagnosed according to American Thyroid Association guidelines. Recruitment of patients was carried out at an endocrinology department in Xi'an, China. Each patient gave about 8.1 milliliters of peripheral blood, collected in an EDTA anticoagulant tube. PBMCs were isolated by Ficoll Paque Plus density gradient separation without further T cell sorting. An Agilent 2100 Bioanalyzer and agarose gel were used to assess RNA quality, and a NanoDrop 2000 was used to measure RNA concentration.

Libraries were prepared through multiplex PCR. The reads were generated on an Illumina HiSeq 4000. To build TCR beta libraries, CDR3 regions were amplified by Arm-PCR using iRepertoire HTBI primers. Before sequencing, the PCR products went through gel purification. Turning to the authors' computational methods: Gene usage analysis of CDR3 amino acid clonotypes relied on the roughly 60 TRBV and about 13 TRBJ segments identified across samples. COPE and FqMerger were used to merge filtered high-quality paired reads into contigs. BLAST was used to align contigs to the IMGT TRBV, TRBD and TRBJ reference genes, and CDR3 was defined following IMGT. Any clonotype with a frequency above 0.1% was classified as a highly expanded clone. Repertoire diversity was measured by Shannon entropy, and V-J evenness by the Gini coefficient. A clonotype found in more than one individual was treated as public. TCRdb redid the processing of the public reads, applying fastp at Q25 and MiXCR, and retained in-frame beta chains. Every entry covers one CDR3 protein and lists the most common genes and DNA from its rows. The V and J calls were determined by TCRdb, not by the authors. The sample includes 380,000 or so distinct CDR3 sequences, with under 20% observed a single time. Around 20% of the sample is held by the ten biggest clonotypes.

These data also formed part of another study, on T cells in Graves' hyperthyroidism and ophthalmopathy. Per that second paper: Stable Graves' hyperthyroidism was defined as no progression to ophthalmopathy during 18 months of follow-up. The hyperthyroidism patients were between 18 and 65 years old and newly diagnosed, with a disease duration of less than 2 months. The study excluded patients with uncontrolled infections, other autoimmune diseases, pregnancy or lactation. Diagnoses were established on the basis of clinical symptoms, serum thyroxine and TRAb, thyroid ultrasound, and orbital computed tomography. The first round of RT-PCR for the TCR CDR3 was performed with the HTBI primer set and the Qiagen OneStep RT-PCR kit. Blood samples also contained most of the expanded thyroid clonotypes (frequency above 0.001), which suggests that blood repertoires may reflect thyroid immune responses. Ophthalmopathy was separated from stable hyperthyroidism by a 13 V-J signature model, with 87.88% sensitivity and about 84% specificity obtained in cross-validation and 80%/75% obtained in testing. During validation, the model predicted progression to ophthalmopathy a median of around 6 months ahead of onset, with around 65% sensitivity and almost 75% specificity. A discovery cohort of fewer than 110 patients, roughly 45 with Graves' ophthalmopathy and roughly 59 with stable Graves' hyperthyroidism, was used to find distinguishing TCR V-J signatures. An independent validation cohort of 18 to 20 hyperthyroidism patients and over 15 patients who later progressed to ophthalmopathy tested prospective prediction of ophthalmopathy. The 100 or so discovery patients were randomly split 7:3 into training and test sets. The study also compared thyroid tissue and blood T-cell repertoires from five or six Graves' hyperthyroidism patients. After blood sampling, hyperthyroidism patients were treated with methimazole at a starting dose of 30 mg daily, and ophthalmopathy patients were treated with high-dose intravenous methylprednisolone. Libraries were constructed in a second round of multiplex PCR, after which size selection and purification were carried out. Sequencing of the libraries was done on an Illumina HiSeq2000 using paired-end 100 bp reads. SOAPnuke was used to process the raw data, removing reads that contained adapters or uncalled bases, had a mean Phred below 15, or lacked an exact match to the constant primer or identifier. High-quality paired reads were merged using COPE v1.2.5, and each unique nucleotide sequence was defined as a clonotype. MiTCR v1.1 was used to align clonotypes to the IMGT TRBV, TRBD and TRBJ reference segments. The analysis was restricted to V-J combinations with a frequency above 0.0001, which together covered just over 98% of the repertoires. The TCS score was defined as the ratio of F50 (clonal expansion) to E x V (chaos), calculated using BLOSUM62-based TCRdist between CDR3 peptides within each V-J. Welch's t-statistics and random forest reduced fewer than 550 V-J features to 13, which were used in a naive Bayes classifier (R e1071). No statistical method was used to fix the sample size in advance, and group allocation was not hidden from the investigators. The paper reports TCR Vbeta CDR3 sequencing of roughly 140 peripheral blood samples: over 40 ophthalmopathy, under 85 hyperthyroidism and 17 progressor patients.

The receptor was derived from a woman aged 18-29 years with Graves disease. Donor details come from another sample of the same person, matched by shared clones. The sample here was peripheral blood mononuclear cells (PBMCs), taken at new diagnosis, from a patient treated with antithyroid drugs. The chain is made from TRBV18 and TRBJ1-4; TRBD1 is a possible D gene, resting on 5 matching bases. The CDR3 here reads CASSPPGRINEKLFF. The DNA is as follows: TGTGCCAGCTCACCACCGGGACGGATTAATGAAAAACTGTTTTTT.